Listed here is a single T cell receptor (beta chain). The data were obtained in a study of blood T cell repertoires in COVID-19. About the research overall: T cells, B-cell-depleted T cells, or PBMCs provided the cDNA or gDNA that served as material.

Libraries were prepared by immunoSEQ multiplex PCR; TCRdb keeps only in-frame clonotypes and omits some of them. The data show approximately 210,000 clones, 80% seen once. Germline V gene data show CDR1 as MNHEY and CDR2 as SVGAGI. The CDR3 consists of 15 residues. With 6 bases clipped from V and 8 bases from J, the junction kept 9 bases outside the gene matches. Input material: PBMCs or T cells enriched from blood (not recorded which). This TCR came from a man younger than 40 with acute COVID-19. This chain connects TRBV6-5 to TRBJ2-2; 10 nucleotides match TRBD1. CDR3 region: CASRGDRGPSGELFF. The CDR3 coding sequence is TGTGCCAGCAGGGGGGACAGGGGCCCCTCTGGGGAGCTGTTTTTT.